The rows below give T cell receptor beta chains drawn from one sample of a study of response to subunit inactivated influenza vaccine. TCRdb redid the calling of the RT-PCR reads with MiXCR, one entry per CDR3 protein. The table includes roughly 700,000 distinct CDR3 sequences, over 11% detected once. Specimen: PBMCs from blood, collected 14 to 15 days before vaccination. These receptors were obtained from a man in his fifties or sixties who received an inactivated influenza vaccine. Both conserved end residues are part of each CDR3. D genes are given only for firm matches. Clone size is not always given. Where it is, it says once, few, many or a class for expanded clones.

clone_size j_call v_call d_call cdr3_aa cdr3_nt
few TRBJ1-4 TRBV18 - CASSPIGVSGNEKLFF TGTGCCAGCTCACCAATCGGGGTGTCGGGGAATGAAAAACTGTTTTTT
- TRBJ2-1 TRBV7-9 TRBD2 CASSLGIAGVEQFF TGTGCCAGCAGCTTAGGGATAGCGGGAGTCGAGCAGTTCTTC
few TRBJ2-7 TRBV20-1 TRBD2 CSARAYLAGRAYEQYF TGCAGTGCTAGGGCATACTTAGCGGGAAGAGCCTACGAGCAGTACTTC
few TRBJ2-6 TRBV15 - CATSRVGSRANVLTF TGTGCCACCAGCAGAGTGGGGTCGAGGGCCAACGTCCTGACTTTC
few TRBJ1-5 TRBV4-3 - CASSQESGGMPQHF TGCGCCAGCAGCCAAGAGTCGGGGGGGATGCCCCAGCATTTT
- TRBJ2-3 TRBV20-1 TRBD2 CSARDSGRVADTQYF TGCAGTGCTAGAGACAGCGGGAGGGTCGCAGATACGCAGTATTTT
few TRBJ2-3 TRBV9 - CASSVASWKGIGEDTQYF TGTGCCAGCAGCGTAGCTTCATGGAAGGGAATTGGAGAAGATACGCAGTATTTT
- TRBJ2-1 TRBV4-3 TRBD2 CASSQDKGLDLFF TGCGCCAGCAGCCAAGATAAGGGACTAGATCTGTTCTTC
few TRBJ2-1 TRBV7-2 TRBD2 CASSLALRGGVPGEQFF TGTGCCAGCAGCTTAGCGCTTCGGGGGGGGGTCCCCGGTGAGCAGTTCTTC
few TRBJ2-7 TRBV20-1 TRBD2 CSAREKKLAGGVSYF TGCAGTGCTAGAGAAAAGAAACTAGCGGGAGGCGTGTCGTACTTC
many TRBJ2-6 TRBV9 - CASSTGANVLTF TGTGCCAGCAGTACTGGGGCCAACGTCCTGACTTTC
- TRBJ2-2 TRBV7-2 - CASSRSRGQYTGELFF TGTGCCAGCAGCCGGTCCCGGGGGCAGTACACCGGGGAGCTGTTTTTT
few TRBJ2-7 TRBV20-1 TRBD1 CSARGQGLYEQYF TGCAGTGCCCGGGGACAGGGGCTCTACGAGCAGTACTTC
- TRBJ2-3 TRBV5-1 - CASSLVSGRGDTQYF TGCGCCAGCAGCTTGGTATCCGGAAGGGGGGATACGCAGTATTTT
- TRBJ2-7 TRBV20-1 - CSARILADWQAYEQYF TGCAGTGCTAGAATATTAGCAGATTGGCAGGCCTACGAGCAGTACTTC
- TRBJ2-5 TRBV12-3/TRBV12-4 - CASSLTVETQYF TGTGCCAGCAGTTTAACGGTGGAGACCCAGTACTTC
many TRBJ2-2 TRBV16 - CASSQSSTGELFF TGTGCCAGCAGCCAATCGAGCACCGGGGAGCTGTTTTTT
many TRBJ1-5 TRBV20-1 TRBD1 CSARQGGQPQHF TGCAGTGCTCGTCAGGGGGGCCAGCCCCAGCATTTT
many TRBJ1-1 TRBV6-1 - CASSEIGNTEAFF TGTGCCAGCAGTGAAATTGGGAACACTGAAGCTTTCTTT
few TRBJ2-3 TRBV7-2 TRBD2 CASSSIRSGKWADTQYF TGTGCCAGCAGCTCCATCCGCAGCGGGAAATGGGCAGATACGCAGTATTTT
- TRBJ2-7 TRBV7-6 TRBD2 CASSLEGGLAGGGLEQYF TGTGCCAGCAGCTTAGAAGGGGGACTAGCGGGGGGCGGTCTCGAGCAGTACTTC
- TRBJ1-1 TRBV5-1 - CASSLQRGNTEAFF TGCGCCAGCAGCTTGCAAAGAGGGAACACTGAAGCTTTCTTT
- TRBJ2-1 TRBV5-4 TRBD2 CASSPQRETYNEQFF TGTGCCAGCAGCCCCCAGCGGGAGACCTACAATGAGCAGTTCTTC
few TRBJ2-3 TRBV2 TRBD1 CASSRRDSESDTQYF TGTGCCAGCAGTCGCCGGGACAGTGAATCAGATACGCAGTATTTT
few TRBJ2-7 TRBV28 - CASGGLLGFYEQYF TGTGCCAGCGGGGGACTTCTAGGGTTCTACGAGCAGTACTTC
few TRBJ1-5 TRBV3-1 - CASSQAFGPVQPQHF TGTGCCAGCAGCCAAGCCTTCGGACCTGTCCAGCCCCAGCATTTT
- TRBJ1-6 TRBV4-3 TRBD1 CASSQERHRGNSPLHF TGCGCCAGCAGCCAAGAGAGGCACAGGGGGAATTCACCCCTCCACTTT
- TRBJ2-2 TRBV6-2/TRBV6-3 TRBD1 CASSYGTGLGTGELFF TGTGCCAGCAGTTACGGGACAGGCTTAGGCACCGGGGAGCTGTTTTTT
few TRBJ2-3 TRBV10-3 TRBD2 CASSPGLAGASGDTDTQYF TGTGCCTCGTCCCCGGGACTAGCGGGGGCGTCGGGTGACACAGATACGCAGTATTTT
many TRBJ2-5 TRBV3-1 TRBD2 CASSQAAVAGETQYF TGTGCCAGCAGCCAAGCTGCCGTAGCGGGTGAGACCCAGTACTTC
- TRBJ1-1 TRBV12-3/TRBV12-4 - CASSLGTVLNTEAFF TGTGCCAGCAGTTTAGGGACAGTTTTGAACACTGAAGCTTTCTTT
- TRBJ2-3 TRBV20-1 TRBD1 CSAMTDRGLFTDTQYF TGCAGTGCTATGACCGACAGGGGACTTTTCACAGATACGCAGTATTTT
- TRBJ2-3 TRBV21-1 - CASSNRALLLTDTQYF TGTGCCAGCAGCAATAGGGCTCTTTTGCTCACAGATACGCAGTATTTT
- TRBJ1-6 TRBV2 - CASTSGEINSPLHF TGTGCCAGTACCTCCGGAGAGATTAATTCACCCCTCCACTTT
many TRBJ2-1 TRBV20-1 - CSATRGGWNEQFF TGCAGTGCTACGAGGGGGGGTTGGAATGAGCAGTTCTTC
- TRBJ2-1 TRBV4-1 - CASSQGAAARGDNEQFF TGCGCCAGCAGCCAAGGTGCCGCGGCCAGGGGGGACAATGAGCAGTTCTTC
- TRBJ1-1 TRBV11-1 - CASSIHTNTEAFF TGTGCCAGCAGCATCCACACGAACACTGAAGCTTTCTTT
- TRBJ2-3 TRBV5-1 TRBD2 CASSLEPVTSGSTDTQYF TGCGCCAGCAGCTTAGAGCCGGTAACTAGCGGGAGTACAGATACGCAGTATTTT
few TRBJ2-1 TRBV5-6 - CASSLSRAEQFF TGTGCCAGCAGCTTGTCCCGTGCTGAGCAGTTCTTC
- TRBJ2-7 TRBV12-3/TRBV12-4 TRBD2 CASSIRTSVYEQYF TGTGCCAGCAGTATAAGAACTAGCGTCTACGAGCAGTACTTC
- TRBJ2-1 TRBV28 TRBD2 CASTPLFPSGSQDNEQFF TGTGCCAGCACCCCGCTATTCCCTAGCGGGAGTCAAGACAATGAGCAGTTCTTC
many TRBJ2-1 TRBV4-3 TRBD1 CASSQGGQGFLHEQFF TGCGCCAGCAGCCAAGGGGGACAGGGGTTTCTCCATGAGCAGTTCTTC
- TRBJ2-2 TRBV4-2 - CASSQDFLYTGELFF TGTGCCAGCAGCCAAGATTTTCTTTACACCGGGGAGCTGTTTTTT
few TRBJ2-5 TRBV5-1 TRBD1 CASSLGRTGGPETQYF TGCGCCAGCAGCTTGGGACGGACAGGGGGACCGGAGACCCAGTACTTC
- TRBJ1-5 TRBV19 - CASSIVGGDNQPQHF TGTGCCAGTAGTATAGTGGGCGGCGACAATCAGCCCCAGCATTTT
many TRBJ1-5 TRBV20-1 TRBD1 CSARPGTGGRNQPQHF TGCAGTGCTAGACCCGGGACAGGGGGCCGCAATCAGCCCCAGCATTTT
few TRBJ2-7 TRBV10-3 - CAISPRVGGGYEQYF TGTGCCATCAGCCCGAGAGTCGGAGGGGGCTACGAGCAGTACTTC
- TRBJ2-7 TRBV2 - CASEGFGLYEQYF TGTGCCAGCGAGGGATTCGGGCTCTACGAGCAGTACTTC
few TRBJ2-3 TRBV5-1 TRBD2 CASGRTSDTDTQYF TGCGCCAGCGGACGGACTAGCGACACAGATACGCAGTATTTT
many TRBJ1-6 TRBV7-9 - CASSFSNSPLHF TGTGCCAGCAGTTTCTCTAATTCACCCCTCCACTTT
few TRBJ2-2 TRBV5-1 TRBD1 CASSQPDRDTGELFF TGCGCCAGCAGCCAGCCCGACAGGGACACCGGGGAGCTGTTTTTT
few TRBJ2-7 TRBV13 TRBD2 CASSSAPRTSGSYEQYF TGTGCCAGCAGCTCCGCCCCCCGGACTAGCGGCTCCTACGAGCAGTACTTC
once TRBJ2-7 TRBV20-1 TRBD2 CSARIEGGRGDEQYF TGCAGTGCTAGGATCGAGGGCGGGAGAGGCGACGAGCAGTACTTC
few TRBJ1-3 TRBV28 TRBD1 CASSSGQAASSGNTIYF TGTGCCAGCAGTTCGGGACAGGCTGCATCCTCTGGAAACACCATATATTTT